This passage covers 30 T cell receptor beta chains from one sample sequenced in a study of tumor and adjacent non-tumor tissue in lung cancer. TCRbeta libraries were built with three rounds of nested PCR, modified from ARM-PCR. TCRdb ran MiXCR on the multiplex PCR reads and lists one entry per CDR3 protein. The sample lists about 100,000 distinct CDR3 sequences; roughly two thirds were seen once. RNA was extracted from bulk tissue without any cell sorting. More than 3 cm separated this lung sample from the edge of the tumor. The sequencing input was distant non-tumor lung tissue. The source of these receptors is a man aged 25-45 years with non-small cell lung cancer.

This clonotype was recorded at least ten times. The CDR3 nucleotides read TGTGCCAGCAGCCAAGACCTTGGGAGGACCCAGTACTTC. Protein: CASSQDLGRTQYF. J is TRBJ2-5 and V is TRBV14; a possible D gene is TRBD2 (5 bases). The germline CDR1 and CDR2 sequences are SGHDN and FVKESK. Trimming took off 0 bases at V and 7 bases at J, with 9 bases between the two ends. This CDR3 is built from 13 residues.

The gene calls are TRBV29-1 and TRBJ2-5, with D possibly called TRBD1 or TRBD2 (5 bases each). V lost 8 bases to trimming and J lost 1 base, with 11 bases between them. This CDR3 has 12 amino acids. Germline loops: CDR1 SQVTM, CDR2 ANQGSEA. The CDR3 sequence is CSTWDGQETQYF. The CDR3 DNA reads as TGCAGCACCTGGGACGGCCAAGAGACCCAGTACTTC.

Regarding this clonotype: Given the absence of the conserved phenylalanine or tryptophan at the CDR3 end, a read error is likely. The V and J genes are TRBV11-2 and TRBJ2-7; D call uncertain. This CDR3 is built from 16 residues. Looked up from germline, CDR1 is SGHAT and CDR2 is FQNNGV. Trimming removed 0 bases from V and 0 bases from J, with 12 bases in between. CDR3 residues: CASSLDGGSSSYEQYL. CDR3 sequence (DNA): TGTGCCAGCAGCTTAGATGGTGGGTCTTCCTCCTACGAGCAGTACCTC.

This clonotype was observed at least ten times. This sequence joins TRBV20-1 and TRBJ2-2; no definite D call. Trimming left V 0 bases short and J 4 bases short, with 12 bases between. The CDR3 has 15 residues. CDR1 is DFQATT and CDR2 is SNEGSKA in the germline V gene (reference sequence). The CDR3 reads CSARDLRAPTGELFF. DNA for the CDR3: TGCAGTGCTAGAGATCTAAGGGCACCCACCGGGGAGCTGTTTTTT.

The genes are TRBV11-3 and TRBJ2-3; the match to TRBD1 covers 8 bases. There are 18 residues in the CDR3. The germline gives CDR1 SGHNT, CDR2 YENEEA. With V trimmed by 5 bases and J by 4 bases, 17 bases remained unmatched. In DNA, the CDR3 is TGTGCCAGCAGCCCCGGGACAGGCCAGGGCGGGAATCCAGATACGCAGTATTTT. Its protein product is CASSPGTGQGGNPDTQYF.

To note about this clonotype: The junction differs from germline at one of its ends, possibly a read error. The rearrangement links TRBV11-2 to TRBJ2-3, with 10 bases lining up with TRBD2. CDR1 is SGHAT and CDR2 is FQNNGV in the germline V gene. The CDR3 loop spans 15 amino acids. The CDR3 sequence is CASSILAGWQGTQYF. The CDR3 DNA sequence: TGTGCCAGCAGCATACTAGCGGGGTGGCAGGGTACGCAGTATTTC.

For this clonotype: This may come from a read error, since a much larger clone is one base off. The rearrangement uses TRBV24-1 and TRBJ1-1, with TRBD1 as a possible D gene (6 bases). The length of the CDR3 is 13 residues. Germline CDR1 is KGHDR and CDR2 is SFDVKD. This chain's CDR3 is CATQASGGTKAFF. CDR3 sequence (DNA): TGTGCCACCCAAGCGTCGGGGGGCACTAAAGCTTTCTTT.

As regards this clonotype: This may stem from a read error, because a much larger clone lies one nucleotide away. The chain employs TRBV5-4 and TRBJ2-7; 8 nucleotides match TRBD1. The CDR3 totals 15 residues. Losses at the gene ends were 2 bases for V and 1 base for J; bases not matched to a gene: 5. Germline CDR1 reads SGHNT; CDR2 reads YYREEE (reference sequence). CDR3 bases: TGTGCCAGCAGCTTCCACAGGGGGATATCCTACGAGCAGTACTTC. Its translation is CASSFHRGISYEQYF. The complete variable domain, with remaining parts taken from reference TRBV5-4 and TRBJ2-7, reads ETGVTQSPTHLIKTRGQQVTLRCSSQSGHNTVSWYQQALGQGPQFIFQYYREEENGRGNFPPRFSGLQFPNYSSELNVNALELDDSALYLCASSFHRGISYEQYFGPGTRLTVT.

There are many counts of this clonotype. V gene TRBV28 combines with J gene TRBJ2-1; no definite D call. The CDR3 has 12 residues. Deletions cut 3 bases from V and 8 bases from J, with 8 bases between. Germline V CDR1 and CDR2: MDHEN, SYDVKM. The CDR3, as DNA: TGTGCCAGCAGTTTGCAACGCTATGAGCAGTTCTTC. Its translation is CASSLQRYEQFF.

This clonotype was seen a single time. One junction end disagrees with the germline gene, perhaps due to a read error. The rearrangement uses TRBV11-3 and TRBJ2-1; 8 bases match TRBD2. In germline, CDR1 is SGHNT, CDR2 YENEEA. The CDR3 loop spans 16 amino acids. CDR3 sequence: CASSSRGAGAYNERFF. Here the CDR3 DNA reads TGTGCCAGCAGCTCTCGTGGAGCGGGAGCCTACAATGAGCGGTTCTTT.

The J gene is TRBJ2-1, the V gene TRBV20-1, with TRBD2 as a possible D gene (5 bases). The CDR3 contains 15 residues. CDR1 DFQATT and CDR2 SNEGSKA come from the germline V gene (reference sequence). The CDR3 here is CRALTGISVLHEQFF. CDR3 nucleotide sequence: TGCAGAGCCCTGACCGGAATTAGCGTTCTCCATGAGCAGTTCTTC.

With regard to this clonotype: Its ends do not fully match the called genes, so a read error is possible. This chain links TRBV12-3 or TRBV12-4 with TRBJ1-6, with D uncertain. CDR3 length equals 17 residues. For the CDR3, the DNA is TGTGCCAGCAGTCCAGATCCGAGTTCCTTTTATAATTCACTCCTCCACTTT. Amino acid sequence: CASSPDPSSFYNSLLHF.

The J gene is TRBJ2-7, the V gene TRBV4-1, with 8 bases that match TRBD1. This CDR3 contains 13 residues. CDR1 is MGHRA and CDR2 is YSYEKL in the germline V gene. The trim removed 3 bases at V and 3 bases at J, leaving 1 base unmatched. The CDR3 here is CASSQDRVYEQYF. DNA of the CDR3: TGCGCCAGCAGCCAGGACAGGGTCTACGAGCAGTACTTC.

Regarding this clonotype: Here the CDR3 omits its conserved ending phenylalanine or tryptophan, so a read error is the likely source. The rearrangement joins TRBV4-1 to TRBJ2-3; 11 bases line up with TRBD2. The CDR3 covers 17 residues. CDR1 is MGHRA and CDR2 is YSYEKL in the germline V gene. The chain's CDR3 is CSSSQVSGRADTDTQYL. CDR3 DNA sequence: TGCTCCAGCAGCCAAGTTAGCGGGAGGGCCGACACAGATACACAGTATTTG.

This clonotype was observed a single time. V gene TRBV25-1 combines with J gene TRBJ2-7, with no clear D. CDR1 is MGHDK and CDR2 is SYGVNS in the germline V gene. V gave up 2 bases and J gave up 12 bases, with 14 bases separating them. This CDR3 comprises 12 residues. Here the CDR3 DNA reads TGTGCCAGCAGTGAAAACTCCCCTTTACTGTACTTC. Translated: CASSENSPLLYF.

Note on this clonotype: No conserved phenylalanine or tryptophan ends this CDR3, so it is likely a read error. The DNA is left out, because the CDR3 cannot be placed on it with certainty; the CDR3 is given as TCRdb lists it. The CDR3 here is CASSKGAATRYL. V gene TRBV11-2 combines with J gene TRBJ2-3; TRBD1 was called by the table and not checked on the DNA. Germline CDR1 is SGHAT and CDR2 is FQNNGV. 12 amino acids form the CDR3, both terminal residues included.

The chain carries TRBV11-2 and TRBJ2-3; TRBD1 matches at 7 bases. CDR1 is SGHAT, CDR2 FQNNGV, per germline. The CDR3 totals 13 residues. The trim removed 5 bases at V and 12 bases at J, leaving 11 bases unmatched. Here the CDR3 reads CASSRMERGRQYF. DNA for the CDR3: TGTGCCAGCAGCCGAATGGAAAGGGGGCGACAGTATTTT.

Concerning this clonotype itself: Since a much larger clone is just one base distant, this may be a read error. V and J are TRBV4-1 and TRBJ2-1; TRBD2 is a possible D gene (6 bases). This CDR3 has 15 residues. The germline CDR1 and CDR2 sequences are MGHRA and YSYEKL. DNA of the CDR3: TGCTCCAGCAGCCAAGTAGCGGAGGGAGGCAATGAGCAGTTCTTC. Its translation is CSSSQVAEGGNEQFF.

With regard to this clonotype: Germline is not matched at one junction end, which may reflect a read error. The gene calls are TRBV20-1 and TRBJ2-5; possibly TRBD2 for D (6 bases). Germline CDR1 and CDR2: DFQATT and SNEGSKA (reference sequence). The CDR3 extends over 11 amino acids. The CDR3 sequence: CSANPRETQYF. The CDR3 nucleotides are TGCAGTGCCAACCCCCGGGAGACCCAGTATTTC.

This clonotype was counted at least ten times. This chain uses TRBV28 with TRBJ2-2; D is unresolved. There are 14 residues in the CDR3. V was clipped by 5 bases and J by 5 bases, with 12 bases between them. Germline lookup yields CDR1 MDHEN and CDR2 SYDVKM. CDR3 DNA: TGTGCCAGCAGTCTGCCTGGGCCGACCGGGGAGCTGTTTTTT. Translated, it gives CASSLPGPTGELFF.

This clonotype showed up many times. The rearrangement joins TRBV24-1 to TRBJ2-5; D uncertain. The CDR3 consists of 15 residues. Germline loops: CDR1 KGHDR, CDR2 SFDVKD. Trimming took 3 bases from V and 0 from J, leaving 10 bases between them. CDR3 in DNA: TGTGCCACCAGTGATCCCGATCCGTACCAAGAGACCCAGTACTTC. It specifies CATSDPDPYQETQYF.

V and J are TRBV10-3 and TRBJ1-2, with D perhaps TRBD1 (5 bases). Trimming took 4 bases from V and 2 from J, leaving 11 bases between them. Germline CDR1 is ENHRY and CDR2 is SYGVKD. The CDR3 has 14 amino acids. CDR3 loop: CAISVWWGNYGYTF. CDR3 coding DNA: TGTGCCATCAGTGTGTGGTGGGGGAACTATGGCTACACCTTC.

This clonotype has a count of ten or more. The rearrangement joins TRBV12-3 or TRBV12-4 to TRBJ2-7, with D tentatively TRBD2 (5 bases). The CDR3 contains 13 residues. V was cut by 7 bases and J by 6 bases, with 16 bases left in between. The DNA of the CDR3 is TGTGCCAGCACCCTTGAGGGCCATTCCGAGCAGTACTTC. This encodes CASTLEGHSEQYF.

DNA of the CDR3: TGCGCCAGCAGCGTGGGACAGGGGGTCAATCAGCCCCAGCATTTT. It encodes CASSVGQGVNQPQHF. The V gene is TRBV5-1, the J gene TRBJ1-5; TRBD1 matches at 11 bases. V gave up 4 bases and J gave up 3 bases; unmatched junction bases: 3. The CDR3 has 15 residues. Germline V gene sequence: CDR1 SGHRS, CDR2 YFSETQ.

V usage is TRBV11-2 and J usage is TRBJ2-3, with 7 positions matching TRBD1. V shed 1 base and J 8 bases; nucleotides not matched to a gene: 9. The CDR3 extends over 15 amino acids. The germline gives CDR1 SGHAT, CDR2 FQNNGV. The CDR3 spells CASSLVTGYAGTQYF. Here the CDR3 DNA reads TGTGCCAGCAGCTTAGTGACAGGGTATGCAGGTACGCAGTATTTT.

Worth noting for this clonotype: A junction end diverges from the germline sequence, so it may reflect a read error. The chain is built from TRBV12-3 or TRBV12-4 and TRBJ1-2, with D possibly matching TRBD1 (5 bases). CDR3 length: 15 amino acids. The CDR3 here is CAGSLAGTDNYGYTF. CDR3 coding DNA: TGTGCCGGCAGCTTAGCCGGGACGGATAACTATGGCTACACCTTC.

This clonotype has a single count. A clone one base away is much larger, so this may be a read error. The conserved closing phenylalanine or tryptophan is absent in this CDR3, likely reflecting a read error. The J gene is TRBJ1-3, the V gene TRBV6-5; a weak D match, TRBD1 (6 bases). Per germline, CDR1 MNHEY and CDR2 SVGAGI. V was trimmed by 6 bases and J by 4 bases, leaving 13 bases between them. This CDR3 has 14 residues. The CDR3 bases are TGTGCCAGCAGCCGCAGGGGCCACGGAAACACCATATATTTG. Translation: CASSRRGHGNTIYL.

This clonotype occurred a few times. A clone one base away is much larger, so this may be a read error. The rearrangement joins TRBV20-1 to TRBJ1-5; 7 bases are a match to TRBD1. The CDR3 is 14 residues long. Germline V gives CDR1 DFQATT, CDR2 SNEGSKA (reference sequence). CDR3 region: CNWGDRDSNQPQHF. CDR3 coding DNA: TGCAATTGGGGTGACAGGGATAGCAATCAGCCCCAGCATTTT.

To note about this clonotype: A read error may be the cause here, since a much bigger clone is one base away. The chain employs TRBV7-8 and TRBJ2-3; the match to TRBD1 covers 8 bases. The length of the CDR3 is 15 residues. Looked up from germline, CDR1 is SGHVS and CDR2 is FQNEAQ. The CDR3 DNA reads TGTGCCAGCAGCTTCCGGGACAGGACACGAGATACGCACTATTTT. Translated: CASSFRDRTRDTHYF.

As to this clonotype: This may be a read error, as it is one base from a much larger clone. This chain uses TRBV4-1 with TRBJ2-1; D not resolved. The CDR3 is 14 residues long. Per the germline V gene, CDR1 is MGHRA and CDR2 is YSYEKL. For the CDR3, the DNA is TGCGCCAGCAGCCAAGTTCGCCTCTACGATGAGCAGTTCTTC. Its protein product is CASSQVRLYDEQFF.